This passage covers 6 T cell receptor beta chains from one sample sequenced in a study of T cell responses to AZD1222 COVID-19 vaccine (TCRdb year 2021). The time point label here, explained by the study, means: about 28 days (+/-7) after the second vaccine dose. The method behind the library was the immunoSEQ multiplex PCR assay. TCRdb re-hosts the immuneACCESS table, in-frame sequences only. Its copies lack some clones; in the studies checked, an unresolved V gene accounts for under half of them, and the cause for the rest is not known. The sample has approximately 200,000 clones on record, approximately 93% of them singletons. In total, the top ten clones hold 1% of the sample. The specimen was peripheral blood, collected 28 days after the second AZD1222 dose. These receptors were collected from an adult who received the AZD1222 COVID-19 vaccine.

The rearrangement uses TRBV12-3 or TRBV12-4 and TRBJ1-1; D possibly corresponds to TRBD1 (6 bases). CDR3 length: 13 amino acids. The V end lost 5 bases, the J end lost 5 bases, and 12 bases lay between the germline ends. In DNA form, the CDR3 reads TGTGCCAGCAGTCAACAGGGAAATACTGAAGCTTTCTTT. Protein: CASSQQGNTEAFF.

The V and J genes are TRBV5-1 and TRBJ1-2; 10 nucleotides agree with TRBD1. The CDR3 is 15 residues long. Germline CDR1 is SGHRS and CDR2 is YFSETQ. V shed 3 bases, J shed 3 bases, and the junction held 5 bases outside the gene matches. The CDR3 DNA sequence: TGCGCCAGCAGCTGGGACAGGGGTGAGGACTATGGCTACACCTTC. This codes for CASSWDRGEDYGYTF.

The chain employs TRBV19 and TRBJ1-3, with TRBD1 matching 8 bases. The CDR3 contains 14 residues. After removal of 8 bases from V and 0 bases from J, the junction contained 3 bases not matched to a gene. Germline lookup yields CDR1 LNHDA and CDR2 SQIVND (reference sequence). CDR3 protein: CASGDRSSGNTIYF. The DNA of the CDR3 is TGTGCCAGTGGGGACAGGAGCTCTGGAAACACCATATATTTT.

This clone occurred once. The J gene is TRBJ1-1, the V gene TRBV5-1; 9 nucleotides line up with TRBD1. After removal of 4 bases from V and 3 bases from J, the junction contained 4 bases not matched to a gene. CDR1 is SGHRS, CDR2 YFSETQ, per germline. The CDR3 totals 14 residues. Here the CDR3 reads CASSPGQGHTEAFF. The CDR3 bases are TGCGCCAGCAGCCCAGGACAGGGGCACACTGAAGCTTTCTTT.

The rearrangement uses TRBV6-2 or TRBV6-3 and TRBJ1-5; TRBD1 aligns across 7 bases. V lost 4 bases, J lost 6 bases, and 6 bases stayed unmatched. Germline V gene lookup returns CDR1 MNHEY and CDR2 SVGEGT. The CDR3 has 14 residues. In DNA, the CDR3 is TGTGCCAGCAGTTCGGGGTCAGGGGGTCAGCCCCAGCATTTT. Its protein is CASSSGSGGQPQHF.

The chain has TRBV7-7 and TRBJ2-2; D unclear. From germline, CDR1 is SSHAT and CDR2 FNYEAQ (reference sequence). V lost 3 bases and J 3 bases, leaving 5 bases between the germline ends. The CDR3 loop spans 13 amino acids. The CDR3 coding sequence is TGTGCCAGCAGCTTTGGGCACACCGGGGAGCTGTTTTTT. It yields the protein CASSFGHTGELFF. The full variable domain, completed using reference TRBV7-7 and TRBJ2-2, is GAGVSQSPRYKVTKRGQDVTLRCDPISSHATLYWYQQALGQGPEFLTYFNYEAQPDKSGLPSDRFSAERPEGSISTLTIQRTEQRDSAMYRCASSFGHTGELFFGEGSRLTVL.